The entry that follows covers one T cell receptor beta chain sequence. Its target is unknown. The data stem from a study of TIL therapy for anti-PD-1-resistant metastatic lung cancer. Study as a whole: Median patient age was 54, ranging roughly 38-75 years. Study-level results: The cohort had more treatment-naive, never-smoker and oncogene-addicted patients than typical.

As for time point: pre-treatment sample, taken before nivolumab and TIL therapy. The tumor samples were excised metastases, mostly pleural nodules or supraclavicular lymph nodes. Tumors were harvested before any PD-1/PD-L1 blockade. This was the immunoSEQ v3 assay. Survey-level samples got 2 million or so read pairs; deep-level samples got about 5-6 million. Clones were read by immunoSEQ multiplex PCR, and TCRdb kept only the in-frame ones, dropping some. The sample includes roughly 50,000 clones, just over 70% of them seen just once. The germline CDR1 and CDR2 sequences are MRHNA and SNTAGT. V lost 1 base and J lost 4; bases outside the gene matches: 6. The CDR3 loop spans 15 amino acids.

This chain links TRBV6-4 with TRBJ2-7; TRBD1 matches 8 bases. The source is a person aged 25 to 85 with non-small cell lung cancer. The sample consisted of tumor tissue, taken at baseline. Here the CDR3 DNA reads TGTGCCAGCAGTGACTGGGCAGGGGGCCGGTACGAGCAGTACTTC. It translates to CASSDWAGGRYEQYF.